The clone carrying this T cell receptor beta chain is a singleton in its sample. Its specificity is not known. Generated by immunoSEQ multiplex PCR, the TCRdb table keeps only in-frame clones and is missing some. The repertoire holds over 8,000 clones, with roughly 80% as singletons. CDR1 and CDR2 (germline): SGHRS, YFSETQ. CDR3 length: 15 residues. After removal of 0 bases from V and 5 bases from J, the junction contained 5 bases not matched to a gene. This entry is derived from a study of STAT5B mutations in CD4+ large granular lymphocyte leukemia. Study results and caveats: CD4-sorted patient repertoires seemed more clonal than healthy CD4+ repertoires.

The V and J genes are TRBV5-1 and TRBJ1-1; 9 nucleotides line up with TRBD1. Sequenced sample: PBMCs. The sequence derives from a man aged 55 to 70 with CD4+ T-cell large granular lymphocyte leukemia. As DNA, the CDR3 is TGCGCCAGCAGCTTGGTACCACAGGGGGCTACTGAAGCTTTCTTT. This gives the protein CASSLVPQGATEAFF.